This is a list of T cell receptor beta chains from one sample in a study of OX40 agonist ivuxolimab in advanced cancers. TCRdb's copy holds only in-frame clones and misses some; the assay was immunoSEQ multiplex PCR. The top ten hold roughly 3% of the sample, which has tens of thousands of clones, roughly 90% seen once. The sample consisted of CD4+ or CD8+ T cells sorted from blood, taken in a trial of the OX40 agonist ivuxolimab. The receptor set was obtained from an adult with an advanced solid tumor such as melanoma, head and neck, liver or kidney cancer. CDR3s include the opening cysteine and the closing phenylalanine or tryptophan. A D gene is named only where the DNA matches it firmly. For some rows the clone size is stated as once, few or many, or as a class when expanded; others skip it.

d_gene | abundance | len | j_gene | v_gene | CDR3nt | CDR3aa
- | - | 13 | TRBJ2-3 | TRBV5-4 | TGTGCCAGCAGCTTGTCAGGGGCAGATACGCAGTATTTT | CASSLSGADTQYF
TRBD2 | - | 16 | TRBJ2-1 | TRBV6-6 | TGTGCCAGCAGTTATTCTAGCGGGAGCGGAAAGGAGGAGCAGTTCTTC | CASSYSSGSGKEEQFF
TRBD2 | - | 17 | TRBJ2-1 | TRBV7-9 | TGTGCCAGCTCGTCAGATTTAAGCGGGGCCTCCTACAATGAGCAGTTCTTC | CASSSDLSGASYNEQFF
- | - | 13 | TRBJ2-5 | TRBV7-8 | TGTGCCAGCAGCTCGGCCATCCAAGAGACCCAGTACTTC | CASSSAIQETQYF
TRBD2 | few | 16 | TRBJ2-7 | TRBV5-4 | TGTGCCAGCAGCTTGGGGGCTAGCGGGGGAACCTACGAGCAGTACTTC | CASSLGASGGTYEQYF
- | - | 14 | TRBJ1-1 | TRBV27 | TGTGCCAGCAGTTTATTCGTGGGGAACACTGAAGCTTTCTTT | CASSLFVGNTEAFF
- | - | 15 | TRBJ1-2 | TRBV19 | TGTGCCAGTAGTAAGGAACGGGGAACTAACTATGGCTACACCTTC | CASSKERGTNYGYTF
- | - | 15 | TRBJ2-7 | TRBV15 | TGTGCCACCAGCAGAGGGGCGTTGGTCTCCTACGAGCAGTACTTC | CATSRGALVSYEQYF
TRBD2 | once | 17 | TRBJ2-3 | TRBV27 | TGTGCCAGCAGTTTGGAGCTAGCGGGGGACCACACAGATACGCAGTATTTT | CASSLELAGDHTDTQYF
TRBD2 | - | 18 | TRBJ2-7 | TRBV25-1 | TGTGCCAGCAGTGTGGTCCGATTGGGACCGGGACTATCCTACGAGCAGTACTTC | CASSVVRLGPGLSYEQYF
TRBD2 | - | 15 | TRBJ2-2 | TRBV6-5 | TGTGCCAGCAGAAACAGCGGGAGGCGGGCCGGGGAGCTGTTTTTT | CASRNSGRRAGELFF
- | once | 13 | TRBJ2-5 | TRBV28 | TGTGCCAGCAGTTTTGGCACCCAAGAGACCCAGTACTTC | CASSFGTQETQYF
- | - | 16 | TRBJ2-5 | TRBV7-2 | TGTGCCAGCAGCCGAAGGGGGGCGGGAGCACAAGAGACCCAGTACTTC | CASSRRGAGAQETQYF
- | - | 16 | TRBJ2-6 | TRBV27 | TGTGCCAGCAGTCCCTACACAGGTGCTGGGGCCAACGTCCTGACTTTC | CASSPYTGAGANVLTF
- | - | 13 | TRBJ2-1 | TRBV27 | TGTGCCAAGGGTAGGGGCTTTTACAATGAGCAGTTCTTC | CAKGRGFYNEQFF
- | once | 15 | TRBJ2-2 | TRBV10-3 | TGTGCCATCAGTGCCTCGGGACTGGCCACCGGGGAGCTGTTTTTT | CAISASGLATGELFF
- | - | 12 | TRBJ1-5 | TRBV19 | TGTGCCAGTAGACAGGTCGAGCAGCCCCAGCATTTT | CASRQVEQPQHF
TRBD2 | - | 19 | TRBJ2-1 | TRBV27 | TGTGCCAGCAGTTTAAGGGGCCACGGGGTAGCGGGAGGTGTAAATGAGCAGTTCTTC | CASSLRGHGVAGGVNEQFF
- | - | 13 | TRBJ2-7 | TRBV18 | TGTGCCAGCTCACCTACAGGGAGCTACGAGCAGTACTTC | CASSPTGSYEQYF
TRBD1 | - | 14 | TRBJ1-2 | TRBV18 | TGTGCCAGCTCACCAGGGGAGGGGGCTGGCGGCTACACCTTC | CASSPGEGAGGYTF
- | - | 14 | TRBJ2-2 | TRBV10-3 | TGTGCCATCAGTCCAGGCACGAACACCGGGGAGCTGTTTTTT | CAISPGTNTGELFF
TRBD1 | - | 17 | TRBJ1-1 | TRBV5-1 | TGCGCCAGCAGCCCGGGGACAGGGGGCCCTTTGAACACTGAAGCTTTCTTT | CASSPGTGGPLNTEAFF
- | - | 16 | TRBJ1-3 | TRBV5-4 | TGTGCCAGCAGCTTGGGCTCCACAGGGAACGGAAACACCATATATTTT | CASSLGSTGNGNTIYF
- | - | 14 | TRBJ2-5 | TRBV21-1 | TGTGCCAGCAGCCGTCGGGACAGCCAAGAGACCCAGTACTTC | CASSRRDSQETQYF
TRBD2 | - | 17 | TRBJ2-1 | TRBV9 | TGTGCCAGCAGCGTAGGTCTCGGGACTAGCGGTTACAATGAGCAGTTCTTC | CASSVGLGTSGYNEQFF
- | - | 16 | TRBJ2-3 | TRBV7-9 | TGTGCCAGCAGCTTGCTCGGGGCGTCGGGCACAGATACGCAGTATTTT | CASSLLGASGTDTQYF
- | few | 13 | TRBJ1-2 | TRBV5-4 | TGTGCCAGCAGCTTGCGGCTATCCTATGGCTACACCTTC | CASSLRLSYGYTF
- | once | 13 | TRBJ2-3 | TRBV11-3 | TGTGCCAGCAGCCCCGGTACTCAGGATACGCAGTATTTT | CASSPGTQDTQYF
- | - | 11 | TRBJ1-1 | TRBV28 | TGTGCCAGCAAAAAAAACACTGAAGCTTTCTTT | CASKKNTEAFF
TRBD2 | - | 13 | TRBJ2-3 | TRBV6-1 | TGTGCCAGCAGGGGACTAGTCACAGATACGCAGTATTTT | CASRGLVTDTQYF
- | few | 14 | TRBJ1-3 | TRBV5-5 | TGTGCCAGCAGGGACATCCGAGCGGGAAACACCATATATTTT | CASRDIRAGNTIYF
- | - | 13 | TRBJ1-5 | TRBV7-9 | TGTGCCAGCAGCTACGGGGGAGATCAGCCCCAGCATTTT | CASSYGGDQPQHF
- | - | 15 | TRBJ2-4 | TRBV15 | TGTGCCACCAGCAGACGACGTACAGAAAGGAACATTCAGTACTTC | CATSRRRTERNIQYF
- | - | 13 | TRBJ2-5 | TRBV7-2 | TGTGCCAGCAGCTTAAACAGTCAAGAGACCCAGTACTTC | CASSLNSQETQYF
TRBD1 | - | 14 | TRBJ1-5 | TRBV7-9 | TGTGCCAGCAGCATTACAGGGGACAATCAGCCCCAGCATTTT | CASSITGDNQPQHF
TRBD2 | - | 16 | TRBJ2-3 | TRBV4-2 | TGTGCCAGCAGCCAAGTTTCTAGCGGGAAACGGGATACGCAGTATTTT | CASSQVSSGKRDTQYF
- | - | 15 | TRBJ2-1 | TRBV5-4 | TGTGCCAGCAGCTCGATTCAGGGATCCTACAATGAGCAGTTCTTC | CASSSIQGSYNEQFF
TRBD1 | - | 13 | TRBJ2-1 | TRBV19 | TGTGCCAGTAGTACCGGACAGGGGGCCGAGCAGTTCTTC | CASSTGQGAEQFF
- | - | 17 | TRBJ2-2 | TRBV18 | TGTGCCAGCTCACGCCAGACTGGCGGGATAAACACCGGGGAGCTGTTTTTT | CASSRQTGGINTGELFF
- | - | 13 | TRBJ2-7 | TRBV19 | TGTGCCAGTAGTATGCGGGGATCCTACGAGCAGTACTTC | CASSMRGSYEQYF
- | - | 15 | TRBJ2-5 | TRBV5-1 | TGCGCCAGCAGCTTGGCGACTAGCAGGGGAGAGACCCAGTACTTC | CASSLATSRGETQYF
- | - | 15 | TRBJ1-4 | TRBV11-2 | TGTGCCAGCAGCTTAGGAGCTGGTGGTGAGGAAAAACTGTTTTTT | CASSLGAGGEEKLFF
- | - | 13 | TRBJ2-4 | TRBV29-1 | TGCAGCGTTGAACTTACTGGGGGCAGCATTCAGTACTTC | CSVELTGGSIQYF
TRBD2 | - | 15 | TRBJ2-2 | TRBV6-1 | TGTGCCAGCGCCGAGTTTGGCGGGAGTACCGGGGAGCTGTTTTTT | CASAEFGGSTGELFF
TRBD1 | - | 14 | TRBJ2-7 | TRBV18 | TGTGCCAGCTCACGGGACAGGGCCTCCTACGAGCAGTACTTC | CASSRDRASYEQYF
- | - | 12 | TRBJ2-5 | TRBV29-1 | TGCAGCGTTGAAACGGTCGGAGAGACCCAGTACTTC | CSVETVGETQYF
- | - | 13 | TRBJ2-7 | TRBV18 | TGTGCCAGCTCAGTGGGGCCAGATTACGAGCAGTACTTC | CASSVGPDYEQYF